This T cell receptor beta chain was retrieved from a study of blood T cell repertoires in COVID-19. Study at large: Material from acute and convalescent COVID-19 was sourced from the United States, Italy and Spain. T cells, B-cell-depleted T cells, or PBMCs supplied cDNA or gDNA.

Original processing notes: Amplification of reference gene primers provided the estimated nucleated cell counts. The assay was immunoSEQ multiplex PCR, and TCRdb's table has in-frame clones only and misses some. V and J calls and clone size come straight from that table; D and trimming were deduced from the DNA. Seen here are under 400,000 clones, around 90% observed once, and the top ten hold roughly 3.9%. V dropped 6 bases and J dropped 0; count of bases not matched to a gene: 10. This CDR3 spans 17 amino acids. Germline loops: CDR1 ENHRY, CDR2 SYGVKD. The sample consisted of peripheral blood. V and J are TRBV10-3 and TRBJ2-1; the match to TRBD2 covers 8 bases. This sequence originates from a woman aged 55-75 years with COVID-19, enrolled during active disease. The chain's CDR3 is CAISPAGLASSYNEQFF. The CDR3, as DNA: TGTGCCATCAGCCCGGCCGGACTAGCCTCCTCCTACAATGAGCAGTTCTTC.